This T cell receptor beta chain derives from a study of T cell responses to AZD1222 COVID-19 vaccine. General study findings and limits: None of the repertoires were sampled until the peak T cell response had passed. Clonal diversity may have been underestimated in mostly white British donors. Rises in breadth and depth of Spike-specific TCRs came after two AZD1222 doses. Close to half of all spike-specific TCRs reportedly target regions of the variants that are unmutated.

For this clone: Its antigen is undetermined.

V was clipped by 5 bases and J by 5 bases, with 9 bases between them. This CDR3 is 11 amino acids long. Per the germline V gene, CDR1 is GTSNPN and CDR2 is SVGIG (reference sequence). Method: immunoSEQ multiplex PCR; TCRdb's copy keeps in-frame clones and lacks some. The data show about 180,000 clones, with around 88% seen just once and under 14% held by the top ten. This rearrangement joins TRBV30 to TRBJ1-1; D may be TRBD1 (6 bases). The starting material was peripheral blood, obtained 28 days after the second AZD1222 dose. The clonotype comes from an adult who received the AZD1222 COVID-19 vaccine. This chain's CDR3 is CAWHRVTEAFF. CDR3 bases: TGTGCCTGGCACAGGGTTACTGAAGCTTTCTTT.